Shown below are 8 T cell receptor beta chains from a single sample sequenced in a study of T-cell memory formation after mild COVID-19. Via MiXCR, TCRdb re-called the 5' RACE reads, giving one row per CDR3 protein. The table lists 300,000 to 350,000 distinct CDR3 sequences, more than 13% of them singletons, with roughly a fifth in the top ten. The material sequenced was PBMCs or a T cell subset sorted from them (not recorded which). Every receptor here comes from a young man who had mild COVID-19 (a few samples of this study predate the infection). Cell type and time point are not known.

A few counts support this clonotype. This chain joins TRBV4-3 and TRBJ1-1; D call uncertain. Germline values: CDR1 LGHNA, CDR2 YSLEER. V was cut by 0 bases and J by 5 bases, with 19 bases left in between. The CDR3 consists of 17 residues. In nucleotides, the CDR3 is TGCGCCAGCAGCCAAGATCTGGCCAGCGGCTACGGGACTGAAGCTTTCTTT. It codes for CASSQDLASGYGTEAFF.

CDR3 sequence: CSVVVENTEAFF. The CDR3 DNA sequence: TGCAGCGTTGTCGTAGAGAACACTGAAGCTTTCTTT. The rearrangement links TRBV29-1 to TRBJ1-1; D uncertain. The CDR3 has 12 residues. Trimming cost V 4 bases and J 1 base, with 7 bases left between them. The V gene's germline CDR1 is SQVTM and CDR2 ANQGSEA.

The rearrangement joins TRBV5-1 to TRBJ2-1; 11 bases fit TRBD2. CDR1 and CDR2 (germline): SGHRS, YFSETQ. V was clipped by 4 bases and J by 9 bases; unmatched bases: 18. This CDR3 is 18 amino acids long. CDR3 residues: CASSPQGSGGALEGEQFF. CDR3 DNA sequence: TGCGCCAGCAGCCCCCAAGGTAGCGGGGGGGCTTTGGAGGGTGAGCAGTTCTTC.

This clonotype appeared a few times. The J gene is TRBJ2-7, the V gene TRBV27; no clear D gene. The germline V gene encodes CDR1 MNHEY and CDR2 SMNVEV (reference sequence). This CDR3 contains 14 residues. V lost 6 bases and J 4 bases, leaving 16 bases between the germline ends. CDR3 nucleotides: TGTGCCAGCAGCCCCTCGGGTATCGGTTACGAGCAGTACTTC. It is translated as CASSPSGIGYEQYF.

The V gene is TRBV9, the J gene TRBJ2-2; D gene unclear. The CDR3 is 13 residues long. Trimming removed 3 bases at V and 5 bases at J, with 8 bases between. Per germline, CDR1 SGDLS and CDR2 YYNGEE. The CDR3, as DNA: TGTGCCAGCAGCGCACAATTGACCGGGGAGCTGTTTTTT. It encodes CASSAQLTGELFF.

Here the CDR3 DNA reads TGTGCCAGCAGTTACTCGTTGTTGGGGCTCAGCTCCTACAATGAGCAGTTCTTC. It specifies CASSYSLLGLSSYNEQFF. The rearrangement joins TRBV6-2 or TRBV6-3 to TRBJ2-1; a weak D match, TRBD1 (5 bases). CDR1 MNHEY and CDR2 SVGEGT come from the germline V gene. V shed 0 bases and J shed 0 bases, with 15 bases lying between them. This CDR3 is built from 18 residues.

This clonotype has just a few counts. V usage is TRBV5-1 and J usage is TRBJ1-4, with D tentatively TRBD1 (5 bases). This CDR3 is 16 amino acids long. The V gene's germline CDR1 is SGHRS and CDR2 YFSETQ. The V end was cut by 0 bases, the J end by 7 bases, with 16 bases between. The CDR3 region is CASSLGRGNVGEKLFF. CDR3 DNA sequence: TGCGCCAGCAGCTTGGGACGGGGGAATGTAGGTGAAAAACTGTTTTTT.

The chain joins TRBV4-3 to TRBJ2-3, with D possibly matching TRBD2 (6 bases). Trimming removed 0 bases from V and 5 bases from J, with 15 bases in between. CDR3 length: 16 residues. Germline V gene sequence: CDR1 LGHNA, CDR2 YSLEER. CDR3 region: CASSQDWRAGKDTQYF. The CDR3 DNA reads TGCGCCAGCAGCCAAGACTGGAGGGCGGGAAAAGATACGCAGTATTTT.